This TCR beta chain was identified during a study of human T cells and chemical hapten exposure. Regarding the study as a whole: Unchanged with DPC sensitization were TCRs above 1 in 1000 frequency.

The library tagged individual cDNA molecules with unique molecular identifiers. TCRdb redid the calling of the RACE reads with MiXCR, one entry per CDR3 protein. The profile covers about 64,000 distinct CDR3 sequences, with 8% to 13% appearing a single time and 2% to 3% taken by the ten largest. The time point: patch test 3, about 24 weeks after DPC sensitization. Treatment indicated: therapeutic diphenylcyclopropenone sensitization with weekly scalp DPC. V was clipped by 5 bases and J by 1 base, with 15 bases between them. This CDR3 region has 16 residues. CDR1 is MNHNY and CDR2 is SVGAGI in the germline V gene (reference sequence). About this clonotype: Its antigen remains unidentified.

The rearrangement joins TRBV6-6 to TRBJ1-5; TRBD1 is a possible D gene (5 bases). This clonotype was sampled from a woman aged 30 to 39 with alopecia areata. Some clones in this sample may be carry-over from other donors' samples. The source material was whole blood, sampled in connection with sensitization to the hapten diphenylcyclopropenone (DPC). CDR3 nucleotides: TGTGCCAGCAGTCGTCCGGGGGAATGGAGCAATCAGCCCCAGCATTTT. The encoded protein is CASSRPGEWSNQPQHF.